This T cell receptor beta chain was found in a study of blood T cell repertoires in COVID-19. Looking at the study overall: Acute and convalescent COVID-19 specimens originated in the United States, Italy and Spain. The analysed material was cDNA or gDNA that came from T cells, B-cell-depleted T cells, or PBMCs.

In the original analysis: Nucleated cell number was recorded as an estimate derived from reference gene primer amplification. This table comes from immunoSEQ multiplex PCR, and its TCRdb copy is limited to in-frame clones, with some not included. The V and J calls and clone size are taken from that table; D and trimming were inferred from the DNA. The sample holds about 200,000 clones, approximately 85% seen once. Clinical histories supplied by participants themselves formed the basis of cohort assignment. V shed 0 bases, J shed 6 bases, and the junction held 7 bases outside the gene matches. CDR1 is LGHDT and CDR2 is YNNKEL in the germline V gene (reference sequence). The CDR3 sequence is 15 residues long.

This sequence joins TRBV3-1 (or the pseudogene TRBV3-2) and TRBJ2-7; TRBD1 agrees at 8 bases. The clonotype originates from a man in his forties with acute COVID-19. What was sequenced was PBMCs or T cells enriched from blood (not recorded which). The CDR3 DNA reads TGTGCCAGCAGCCAAGATGCGACAGGGGCCGGCGAGCAGTACTTC. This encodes CASSQDATGAGEQYF.